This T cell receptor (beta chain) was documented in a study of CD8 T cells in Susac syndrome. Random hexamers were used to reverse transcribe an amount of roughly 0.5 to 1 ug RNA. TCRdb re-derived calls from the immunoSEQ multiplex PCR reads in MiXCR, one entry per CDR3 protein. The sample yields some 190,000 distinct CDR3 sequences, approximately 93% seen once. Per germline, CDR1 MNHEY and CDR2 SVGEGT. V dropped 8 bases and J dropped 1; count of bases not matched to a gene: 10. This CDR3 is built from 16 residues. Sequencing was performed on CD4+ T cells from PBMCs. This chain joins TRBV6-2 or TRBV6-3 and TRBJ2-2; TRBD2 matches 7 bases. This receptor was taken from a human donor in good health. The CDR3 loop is CASDPFGGGNTGELFF. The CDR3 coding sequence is TGTGCCAGCGACCCCTTCGGCGGGGGGAACACCGGGGAGCTGTTTTTT.